The 8 T cell receptor beta chains in this list originate from one sample, sequenced in a study of blood T cell repertoires in COVID-19. Clones were sequenced by immunoSEQ multiplex PCR, and TCRdb holds only the in-frame ones, with some missing. The sample lists some 120,000 clones; 70% to 85% were seen once. Specimen: peripheral blood. The receptors come from an older man with active or convalescent COVID-19.

The chain is built from TRBV2 and TRBJ1-2; 9 bases fit TRBD1. This CDR3 has 13 amino acids. Germline loops: CDR1 SNHLY, CDR2 FYNNEI. V shed 4 bases and J 6 bases; nucleotides not matched to a gene: 3. As DNA, the CDR3 is TGTGCCAGCAGTGCAAGGACAGGGGATGGCTACACCTTC. Protein sequence: CASSARTGDGYTF.

The chain employs TRBV20-1 and TRBJ2-1, with 8 bases identical to TRBD1. CDR1 is DFQATT and CDR2 is SNEGSKA in the germline V gene (reference sequence). There are 15 residues in the CDR3. V trimming: 3 bases; J trimming: 4 bases; junction bases outside the gene matches: 8. The CDR3 is CSASPGTGDYNEQFF. The DNA for the CDR3 is TGCAGTGCTAGTCCCGGGACAGGAGATTACAATGAGCAGTTCTTC.

This clone was counted only a few times. The chain carries TRBV19 and TRBJ2-7, with TRBD1 matching 7 bases. J gave up 5 bases and V 3 bases, and 4 bases lay outside the gene matches. The CDR3 extends over 13 amino acids. Germline V lookup: CDR1 LNHDA, CDR2 SQIVND (reference sequence). The CDR3 DNA follows: TGTGCCAGTAGTATCGCAACAGGGGACGAGCAGTACTTC. It yields the protein CASSIATGDEQYF.

This chain connects TRBV5-4 to TRBJ1-3, with D tentatively TRBD1 (6 bases). The CDR3 is 14 amino acids. Trimming stripped 2 bases from V and 9 bases from J, with 15 bases between. CDR1 and CDR2 (germline): SGHNT, YYREEE (reference sequence). CDR3 protein: CASSFQGRPSTIYF. The CDR3 coding sequence is TGTGCCAGCAGCTTTCAGGGGCGCCCTAGCACCATATATTTT.

This clone has a single count. CDR3 sequence: CASSFQAGDAGELFF. CDR3 DNA: TGTGCCAGCAGCTTTCAGGCAGGGGACGCCGGGGAGCTGTTTTTT. The chain joins TRBV5-5 to TRBJ2-2, with a tentative D call TRBD1 (6 bases). The V and J ends lost 2 bases and 6 bases respectively, with 14 bases between them. There are 15 residues in the CDR3. The germline V gene encodes CDR1 SGHKS and CDR2 YYEKEE (reference sequence).

This clone was detected once. The chain employs TRBV4-1 and TRBJ1-2; D possibly corresponds to TRBD1 (5 bases). This CDR3 contains 16 residues. The V gene lost 1 base and the J gene lost 0 bases, with 12 bases spanning the gap. Germline lookup yields CDR1 MGHRA and CDR2 YSYEKL. The CDR3 region has the DNA TGCGCCAGCAGCCAAGTTGGGGGGACCACTAACTATGGCTACACCTTC. Translating it yields CASSQVGGTTNYGYTF.

The chain is built from TRBV7-2 and TRBJ2-1; D is perhaps TRBD2 (5 bases). Per germline, CDR1 SGHTA and CDR2 FQGNSA. The CDR3 is 13 residues long. V was trimmed by 5 bases and J by 8 bases, leaving 13 bases between them. This chain's CDR3 is CASSLRSGDEQFF. In DNA, the CDR3 is TGTGCCAGCAGCCTCCGGAGCGGCGATGAGCAGTTCTTC.

The V and J genes are TRBV7-2 and TRBJ1-2; the D gene is possibly TRBD1 (6 bases). This CDR3 spans 16 amino acids. Germline-derived CDR1 and CDR2 are SGHTA and FQGNSA. V lost 2 bases to trimming and J lost 7 bases, with 20 bases between them. In DNA, the CDR3 is TGTGCCAGCAGCTTAAAAAAGATCTCGGGGGGCTTTGGCTACACCTTC. It codes for CASSLKKISGGFGYTF.